This T cell receptor beta chain was obtained from a study of blood T cell dynamics during melanoma immunotherapy. Broader study findings: It remained unknown if the driving T cell clones were melanoma-specific. Disease-control patients' PBMC repertoires became either more clonal or more diverse at W3.

A single count supports this clone. Its target is not known. This CDR3 has 14 residues. Germline V lookup: CDR1 SGHNT, CDR2 YENEEA. V was trimmed by 1 base and J by 3 bases, leaving 9 bases between them. Assay used: immunoSEQ multiplex PCR; TCRdb lists only in-frame clones, some missing. The sample holds more than 11,000 clones, 85% to 90% seen once. Documented time point: pre-treatment baseline. Sequences were derived from blood, sampled from a patient treated with checkpoint blockade. This sequence joins TRBV11-3 and TRBJ1-1, with D hard to call. This receptor was obtained from a human donor with melanoma. The CDR3 coding sequence is TGTGCCAGCAGCTTAGTTCGGGCAGACACTGAAGCTTTCTTT. Translation gives CASSLVRADTEAFF.